Described below is a single T cell receptor (beta chain) sequence and its context. Up to 2 weeks before entering the study, exposed participants had met a COVID-19 case. In the study's own analysis: Reference gene primer amplification gave estimated nucleated cell counts. TCRdb's copy holds only in-frame clones and misses some; the assay was immunoSEQ multiplex PCR. The V and J calls and clone size come from that table; D and trimming were worked out from the DNA. The data contain roughly 320,000 clones, roughly nine tenths of them singletons. V was cut by 3 bases and J by 0 bases, with 5 bases left in between. Per the germline V gene, CDR1 is LNHDA and CDR2 is SQIVND (reference sequence). This CDR3 region has 14 residues. These data come from a study of blood T cell repertoires in COVID-19.

This sequence was found in a woman in her twenties or thirties who had been exposed to COVID-19. The chain employs TRBV19 and TRBJ2-2; D remains ambiguous. Sequences were obtained from PBMCs or T cells enriched from blood (not recorded which). CDR3 region: CASSIHSNTGELFF. DNA of the CDR3: TGTGCCAGTAGTATTCACTCGAACACCGGGGAGCTGTTTTTT.